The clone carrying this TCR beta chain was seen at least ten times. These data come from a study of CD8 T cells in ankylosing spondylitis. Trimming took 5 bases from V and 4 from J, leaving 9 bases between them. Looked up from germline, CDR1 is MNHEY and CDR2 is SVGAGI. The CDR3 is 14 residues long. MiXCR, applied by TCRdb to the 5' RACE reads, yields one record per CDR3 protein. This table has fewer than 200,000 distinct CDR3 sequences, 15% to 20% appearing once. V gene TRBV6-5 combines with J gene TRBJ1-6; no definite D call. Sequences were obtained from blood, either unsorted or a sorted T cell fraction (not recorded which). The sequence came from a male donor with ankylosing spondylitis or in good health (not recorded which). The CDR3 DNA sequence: TGTGCCAGCAGTCCTGGACGTTATAATTCACCCCTCCACTTT. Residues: CASSPGRYNSPLHF.